This TCR beta chain appears in the sequencing data of a study of blood T cells in healthy people across ages. Regarding the study as a whole: Diversity was higher, and naive CD4+ cells more numerous, in long-lived donors than in aged donors. Correlation between TCR beta diversity and naive T cell percentage was strong.

Per individual sample, total RNA of at least 6 micrograms was extracted. CDR3 length: 17 amino acids. Trimming removed 5 bases at V and 0 bases at J, with 17 bases between. The germline V gene encodes CDR1 PRHDT and CDR2 FYEKMQ (reference sequence). The second PCR ran about 6 to 12 cycles with a sample-barcoded 5' primer and J-beta primers. Each CDR3 protein gets one entry after TCRdb re-called the 5' RACE reads with MiXCR. The sample yields over a million distinct CDR3 sequences, over 35% seen once. This clonotype was detected a few times. Its antigen is currently unknown. The material sequenced was blood. The source is a woman between 55 and 75 years old in good health. The V gene is TRBV13, the J gene TRBJ2-1; D assignment may be TRBD1 or TRBD2 (6 bases each). The CDR3 DNA reads TGTGCCAGCAGCCAGCTGAGAGGGGGAGGCTCCTACAATGAGCAGTTCTTC. Translated: CASSQLRGGGSYNEQFF.